This TCR beta chain emerged from a study of shared clonotypes between healthy human individuals. V lost 6 bases, J lost 5 bases, and 8 bases lay in between. The CDR3 is 11 residues long. The germline V gene has CDR1 KGHSH and CDR2 LQKENI. The repertoire was sequenced with immunoSEQ multiplex PCR; TCRdb's copy has only in-frame clones and lacks some. The repertoire includes about 730,000 clones, approximately 77% of them detected once, and about 1.7% sits in the top ten. The sequenced material came from memory CD4+ T cells sorted from blood. The subset denotes: CD45RA-negative fraction. This sequence was found in a woman in her 30s in good health. The J gene is TRBJ2-7, the V gene TRBV18; no firm D call. CDR3 in DNA: TGTGCCAGCTCCAGCCCCCACGAGCAGTACTTC. Protein: CASSSPHEQYF. The entire variable domain, with the rest obtained from reference TRBV18 and TRBJ2-7, is as follows: NAGVMQNPRHLVRRRGQEARLRCSPMKGHSHVYWYRQLPEEGLKFMVYLQKENIIDESGMPKERFSAEFPKEGPSILRIQQVVRGDSAAYFCASSSPHEQYFGPGTRLTVT.